Following are 21 T cell receptor beta chains from one sample sequenced in a study of CD8 T cells in ankylosing spondylitis (dated by TCRdb to 2017 to 2019). General study outcomes and caveats: A TCR beta motif made up of several highly homologous amino acid variants appeared to be characteristic of blood from ankylosing spondylitis patients.

The method was 5' RACE. Instrument used: Illumina HiSeq 2500. The public reads were run again by TCRdb, first through fastp at Q25 and then through MiXCR, and only productive beta chains were kept. CDR3 protein duplicates are merged, each entry listing the most common genes and DNA. The sample profile shows approximately 550,000 distinct CDR3 sequences; about 13% of them were found once. Together, the top ten hold under 7.5% of the sample. Their recognized antigens are unknown. Material for sequencing was blood, either unsorted or a sorted T cell fraction (not recorded which). The receptor set was obtained from a male donor with ankylosing spondylitis.

V is TRBV4-2 and J is TRBJ1-1, with D uncertain. Germline-derived CDR1 and CDR2 are LGHNA and YNFKEQ. Trimming left V 0 bases short and J 4 bases short, with 15 bases between. This CDR3 region has 16 residues. Here the CDR3 reads CASSQEHPAAGTEAFF. In DNA form, the CDR3 reads TGTGCCAGCAGCCAAGAACACCCGGCTGCTGGCACTGAAGCTTTCTTT.

This clonotype has more than one count but fewer than ten. The rearrangement uses TRBV3-1 and TRBJ1-1, with D hard to call. Germline V lookup: CDR1 LGHDT, CDR2 YNNKEL (reference sequence). V was shortened by 1 base and J by 4 bases, with 7 bases between the two germline ends. This CDR3 region has 13 residues. CDR3 coding DNA: TGTGCCAGCAGCCAAGTTGTGTTCACTGAAGCTTTCTTT. Protein: CASSQVVFTEAFF.

A few counts support this clonotype. V and J are TRBV13 and TRBJ1-2; D gene ambiguous. This CDR3 has 16 residues. The V end was cut by 5 bases, the J end by 3 bases, with 19 bases between. In germline, CDR1 is PRHDT, CDR2 FYEKMQ (reference sequence). The CDR3 sequence: CASSIGGFKADYGYTF. The DNA for the CDR3 is TGTGCCAGCAGCATCGGAGGGTTTAAAGCTGACTATGGCTACACCTTC.

CDR3 loop: CASSLAGRPGELFF. DNA of the CDR3: TGCGCCAGCAGCTTGGCCGGGAGGCCCGGGGAGCTGTTTTTT. The genes are TRBV5-1 and TRBJ2-2, with 7 bases lining up with TRBD2. The trim removed 0 bases at V and 6 bases at J, leaving 2 bases unmatched. The CDR3 contains 14 residues. The germline CDR1 and CDR2 sequences are SGHRS and YFSETQ.

Only a few counts were recorded for this clonotype. The chain links TRBV6-2 or TRBV6-3 to TRBJ1-1; no clear D. The germline gives CDR1 MNHEY, CDR2 SVGEGT. The V and J ends lost 0 bases and 1 base respectively, with 12 bases between them. CDR3 size: 16 residues. CDR3 DNA: TGTGCCAGCAGTTACTCCCGGCCCCCCGGGAACACTGAAGCTTTCTTT. Protein sequence: CASSYSRPPGNTEAFF.

This clonotype was seen more than once but under ten times. The chain is built from TRBV5-5 and TRBJ1-2, with 8 bases fitting TRBD1. The junction had 6 bases not matched to a gene; V was cut back by 1 base and J by 7 bases. Germline-derived CDR1 and CDR2 are SGHKS and YYEKEE (reference sequence). This CDR3 spans 14 amino acids. The CDR3 sequence is CASSLLGQGGGYTF. CDR3 nucleotides: TGTGCCAGCAGCTTGCTCGGACAGGGTGGTGGCTACACCTTC.

The table lists this clonotype with a few counts. This chain joins TRBV11-2 and TRBJ2-1; TRBD2 might be the D (6 bases). V dropped 1 base and J dropped 7 bases, with 14 bases sitting between them. Germline V gene data show CDR1 as SGHAT and CDR2 as FQNNGV. The CDR3 spans 15 residues. The CDR3 region is CASSLVAGTWNEQFF. The CDR3 DNA is TGTGCCAGCAGCTTAGTGGCGGGAACATGGAATGAGCAGTTCTTC.

In this sample, this clonotype turned up a few times. This rearrangement joins TRBV12-3 or TRBV12-4 to TRBJ2-7; D is perhaps TRBD2 (5 bases). The CDR3 totals 14 residues. Between the trimmed V and J ends, which lost 5 bases and 3 bases, there was a span of 14 bases. This CDR3 reads CASSQLLEFYEQYF. The CDR3 nucleotides are TGTGCCAGCAGTCAGTTACTAGAATTCTACGAGCAGTACTTC.

The chain recombines TRBV7-9 with TRBJ1-1; tentatively, D is TRBD1 (5 bases). CDR1 is SEHNR and CDR2 is FQNEAQ in the germline V gene (reference sequence). V lost 1 base to trimming and J lost 7 bases, with 13 bases between them. This CDR3 has 14 amino acids. CDR3: CASSLEAGRDEAFF. The CDR3 DNA is TGTGCCAGCAGCTTAGAGGCAGGGAGAGATGAAGCTTTCTTT.

The rearrangement links TRBV5-1 to TRBJ1-3; no clear D gene. This CDR3 has 13 amino acids. V was clipped by 0 bases and J by 5 bases, with 6 bases between them. Germline V gene lookup returns CDR1 SGHRS and CDR2 YFSETQ. The CDR3, as DNA: TGCGCCAGCAGCTTGGGGGCCAGAAACACCATATATTTT. Amino acid sequence: CASSLGARNTIYF.

V is TRBV20-1 and J is TRBJ2-2; TRBD2 agrees at 7 bases. The CDR3 is 15 residues long. Germline CDR1 is DFQATT and CDR2 is SNEGSKA (reference sequence). J was trimmed by 4 bases and V by 5 bases; bases with no gene match: 10. In DNA, the CDR3 is TGCAGTGCTTCTATACCCGGCGGGGGCACCGGGGAGCTGTTTTTT. It translates to CSASIPGGGTGELFF.

This clonotype was counted only a few times. V gene TRBV7-9 combines with J gene TRBJ1-1; the D is unclear. This CDR3 has 12 residues. Trimming left V 4 bases short and J 7 bases short, with 10 bases between. Looked up from germline, CDR1 is SEHNR and CDR2 is FQNEAQ (reference sequence). The CDR3 DNA is TGTGCCAGCAGCTACCAGACCCGTGAAGCTTTCTTT. Translated: CASSYQTREAFF.

In its sample, this clonotype was seen a few times. This rearrangement joins TRBV5-1 to TRBJ1-4, with 9 bases fitting TRBD1. Germline trimming cut 4 bases from V and 4 bases from J; bases unmatched to any gene: 11. This CDR3 has 17 amino acids. CDR1 SGHRS and CDR2 YFSETQ come from the germline V gene. The DNA of the CDR3 is TGCGCCAGCAGCCTCGGGACAGGGCTGTCCCTTAATGAAAAACTGTTTTTT. Translating it yields CASSLGTGLSLNEKLFF.

This clonotype was counted only a few times. The chain combines TRBV11-3 with TRBJ2-1; possible D gene TRBD1, 5 bases. The CDR3 spans 14 residues. Germline assignment: CDR1 SGHNT and CDR2 YENEEA. The V gene lost 4 bases and the J gene lost 2 bases, with 9 bases spanning the gap. For the CDR3, the DNA is TGTGCCAGCAGCTCGGACATAACCTACAATGAGCAGTTCTTC. Translation: CASSSDITYNEQFF.

This clonotype appeared once. Since a much larger clone is just one base distant, this may be a read error. This chain joins TRBV11-2 and TRBJ1-2; D unresolved. CDR3 length: 13 amino acids. The V end was cut by 3 bases, the J end by 0 bases, with 5 bases between. The germline V gene encodes CDR1 SGHAT and CDR2 FQNNGV. CDR3 sequence reads: CASSLPANYGYTF. In nucleotides, the CDR3 is TGTGCCAGCAGCTTGCCAGCTAACTATGGCTACACCTTC.

The V gene is TRBV20-1, the J gene TRBJ2-3, with D perhaps assigned TRBD1 or TRBD2 (5 bases each). The germline V and J ends were trimmed by 3 bases and 0 bases, with 13 bases remaining between them. CDR1 DFQATT and CDR2 SNEGSKA come from the germline V gene (reference sequence). This CDR3 has 15 amino acids. The chain's CDR3 is CSARSREYSTDTQYF. The CDR3 bases are TGCAGTGCTAGGAGCAGGGAGTATAGCACAGATACGCAGTATTTT.

This clonotype was observed many times. This sequence joins TRBV7-9 and TRBJ1-6; tentatively, D is TRBD1 (5 bases). From germline, CDR1 is SEHNR and CDR2 FQNEAQ (reference sequence). This CDR3 contains 17 residues. V lost 0 bases, J lost 9 bases, and 18 bases lay in between. CDR3 coding DNA: TGTGCCAGCAGCTTAGCGCAGGGCTCTTCAAGGATTTCACCCCTCCACTTT. Amino acids: CASSLAQGSSRISPLHF.

This clonotype appeared a few times. The chain has TRBV29-1 and TRBJ1-2; TRBD1 matches at 8 bases. V lost 4 bases and J lost 6; bases outside the gene matches: 1. CDR1 is SQVTM, CDR2 ANQGSEA, per germline. CDR3 length: 11 amino acids. Here the CDR3 reads CSVVRGHGYTF. In DNA form, the CDR3 reads TGCAGCGTTGTCAGGGGGCATGGCTACACCTTC.

This clonotype has ten or more counts. The CDR3 protein is CASSLEGGSYEQYV. As DNA, the CDR3 is TGCGCCAGCAGCTTGGAGGGGGGTTCCTACGAGCAGTACGTC. The chain recombines TRBV5-1 with TRBJ2-7, with D perhaps assigned TRBD1 or TRBD2 (6 bases each). Germline CDR1 reads SGHRS; CDR2 reads YFSETQ. The V gene lost 0 bases and the J gene lost 1 base, with 8 bases spanning the gap. This CDR3 spans 14 amino acids.

There are a few counts of this clonotype. The chain couples TRBV7-2 to TRBJ1-1, with TRBD1 as a possible D gene (6 bases). V was cut by 1 base and J by 2 bases, with 14 bases left in between. The CDR3 contains 16 residues. CDR1 SGHTA and CDR2 FQGNSA come from the germline V gene. CDR3 sequence reads: CASSLGGRGPNTEAFF. For the CDR3, the DNA is TGTGCCAGCAGCTTAGGGGGGCGGGGCCCAAACACTGAAGCTTTCTTT.

This clonotype was observed a handful of times. This chain's CDR3 is CASRGAGGTYEQYV. CDR3 DNA: TGTGCCTCAAGGGGGGCGGGAGGGACCTACGAGCAGTACGTC. This chain uses TRBV10-3 with TRBJ2-7, with 9 positions matching TRBD2. The CDR3 extends over 14 amino acids. CDR1 is ENHRY, CDR2 SYGVKD, per germline. Losses at the gene ends were 11 bases for V and 2 bases for J; bases not matched to a gene: 10.